One sample yielded the 18 T cell receptor beta chains listed below, sequenced in a study of blood T cell repertoires in COVID-19. Some clones are missing from TCRdb's copy, which holds only in-frame ones; the method was immunoSEQ multiplex PCR. The sample holds approximately 250,000 clones, over 70% seen once. The source material was peripheral blood. Every receptor here comes from a human donor in a cohort sampled during active COVID-19.

This sequence joins TRBV7-2 and TRBJ2-7, with D perhaps matching TRBD2 (6 bases). Germline CDR1 SGHTA, CDR2 FQGNSA. The V end was cut by 0 bases, the J end by 3 bases, with 6 bases between. This CDR3 comprises 13 residues. The CDR3 sequence is CASSLARDYEQYF. CDR3 DNA: TGTGCCAGCAGCTTAGCGCGGGACTACGAGCAGTACTTC.

This chain connects TRBV14 to TRBJ2-1; 8 bases align to TRBD2. The trim removed 0 bases at V and 14 bases at J, leaving 9 bases unmatched. The CDR3 sequence is 14 residues long. Germline CDR1 is SGHDN and CDR2 is FVKESK. Here the CDR3 reads CASSQDYSGGGEFF. CDR3 nucleotides: TGTGCCAGCAGCCAAGATTACTCCGGGGGGGGAGAGTTCTTC.

The chain employs TRBV5-4 and TRBJ2-5, with 10 bases fitting TRBD2. With V trimmed by 6 bases and J by 5 bases, 13 bases remained unmatched. From germline, CDR1 is SGHNT and CDR2 YYREEE (reference sequence). This CDR3 has 16 amino acids. The CDR3 protein is CASTLRAGGRRETQYF. In DNA form, the CDR3 reads TGTGCCAGCACCCTAAGAGCGGGAGGGCGGCGGGAGACCCAGTACTTC.

J is TRBJ1-6 and V is TRBV27; 11 bases map to TRBD1. This CDR3 contains 17 residues. CDR1 is MNHEY, CDR2 SMNVEV, per germline (reference sequence). V trimming: 4 bases; J trimming: 9 bases; junction bases outside the gene matches: 11. The DNA of the CDR3 is TGTGCCAGCAGTTCGTACGGGACAGGGGGTTACGGTTCACCCCTCCACTTT. Residues: CASSSYGTGGYGSPLHF.

The gene calls are TRBV18 and TRBJ2-1, with 7 bases lining up with TRBD1. Germline loops: CDR1 KGHSH, CDR2 LQKENI. Trimming removed 3 bases from V and 9 bases from J; junction bases left unmatched: 14. The CDR3 length is 16 residues. CDR3 loop: CASSPLPGGLVSEQFF. The CDR3 DNA sequence: TGTGCCAGCTCACCCCTCCCAGGGGGTTTGGTCAGTGAGCAGTTCTTC. The full variable domain, its missing parts supplied by reference TRBV18 and TRBJ2-1, is NAGVMQNPRHLVRRRGQEARLRCSPMKGHSHVYWYRQLPEEGLKFMVYLQKENIIDESGMPKERFSAEFPKEGPSILRIQQVVRGDSAAYFCASSPLPGGLVSEQFFGPGTRLTVL.

Of note for this clone: One end of the junction does not line up with germline, which may come from a read error. This chain joins TRBV6-5 and TRBJ2-7; the match to TRBD1 covers 10 bases. CDR1 and CDR2 from the germline V gene are MNHEY and SVGAGI. This CDR3 has 15 residues. Written as DNA, the CDR3 is TGTGCCGGCAGGGGAAGGACAGGGGGATTCTACGAGCAGTACTTC. Translation gives CAGRGRTGGFYEQYF.

The gene calls are TRBV27 and TRBJ1-3, with unresolved D. V was trimmed by 5 bases and J by 2 bases, leaving 10 bases between them. Germline V gives CDR1 MNHEY, CDR2 SMNVEV (reference sequence). This CDR3 is built from 14 residues. CDR3 sequence reads: CASSHGGAGNTIYF. The DNA of the CDR3 is TGTGCCAGCAGTCACGGAGGTGCTGGAAACACCATATATTTT.

The V gene is TRBV7-3, the J gene TRBJ1-2; 7 bases are a match to TRBD1. There are 14 residues in the CDR3. The V and J ends lost 4 bases and 7 bases, in that order; junction bases with no gene match: 9. The germline V gene has CDR1 SGHTA and CDR2 FQGTGA. The CDR3 nucleotides read TGTGCCAGCAGCTCGGGGACAGTTAGAGGTGGCTACACCTTC. Translation gives CASSSGTVRGGYTF.

This clone was picked up one time. The chain has TRBV4-2 and TRBJ2-7, with 9 bases matching TRBD2. V lost 4 bases, J lost 0 bases, and 13 bases stayed unmatched. Germline V gene sequence: CDR1 LGHNA, CDR2 YNFKEQ. The CDR3 covers 18 residues. The CDR3 protein is CASSREIPTSGSSYEQYF. DNA for the CDR3: TGTGCCAGCAGCCGCGAAATCCCGACTAGCGGTAGCTCCTACGAGCAGTACTTC.

The chain is built from TRBV3-1 (or the pseudogene TRBV3-2) and TRBJ2-3; 11 bases are shared with TRBD2. The V gene end was trimmed by 5 bases and the J gene end by 0 bases; junction bases not matched to a gene: 7. The CDR3 is 17 residues long. Germline V CDR1 and CDR2: LGHDT, YNNKEL (reference sequence). CDR3 nucleotide sequence: TGTGCCAGCAGCTCACCGGGACTAGCGGCTAGCACAGATACGCAGTATTTT. Translation gives CASSSPGLAASTDTQYF.

This clone was detected only once. This chain connects TRBV5-1 to TRBJ2-3, with D maybe TRBD2 (6 bases). The V gene lost 0 bases and the J gene lost 6 bases, with 11 bases spanning the gap. CDR1 is SGHRS, CDR2 YFSETQ, per germline. This CDR3 spans 14 amino acids. CDR3 DNA sequence: TGCGCCAGCAGCTTGGAGGGACGGGGGGATACGCAGTATTTT. Encoded protein: CASSLEGRGDTQYF.

As for this clone: The same CDR3 can be traced to other DNA sequences in this sample. This chain connects TRBV11-3 to TRBJ2-1, with D possibly being TRBD2 (5 bases). Trimming took off 5 bases at V and 3 bases at J, with 11 bases between the two ends. This CDR3 is built from 14 residues. CDR1 and CDR2 (germline): SGHNT, YENEEA. In DNA, the CDR3 is TGTGCCAGCAGCCGAATCCGGGGCTACAATGAGCAGTTCTTC. As protein: CASSRIRGYNEQFF. The variable domain in full, completed from reference TRBV11-3 and TRBJ2-1, reads EAGVVQSPRYKIIEKKQPVAFWCNPISGHNTLYWYLQNLGQGPELLIRYENEEAVDDSQLPKDRFSAERLKGVDSTLKIQPAELGDSAVYLCASSRIRGYNEQFFGPGTRLTVL.

The rearrangement links TRBV2 to TRBJ2-7; D call uncertain. The CDR3 runs to 13 residues. From germline, CDR1 is SNHLY and CDR2 FYNNEI. V lost 2 bases and J 6 bases, leaving 11 bases between the germline ends. As DNA, the CDR3 is TGTGCCAGCAGTGAAAGTAAGAGGATCGAGCAGTACTTC. Translating gives CASSESKRIEQYF.

The chain joins TRBV24-1 to TRBJ1-2, with D unresolved. CDR3 length equals 14 residues. The V end lost 3 bases, the J end lost 6 bases, and 13 bases lay between the germline ends. In germline, CDR1 is KGHDR, CDR2 SFDVKD. This CDR3 is CATSDSAGGDGYTF. CDR3 nucleotides: TGTGCCACCAGTGATAGTGCCGGTGGAGATGGCTACACCTTC.

The CDR3 region is CASSSDGVNIQYF. The CDR3 nucleotides read TGTGCCAGCAGCTCCGACGGGGTAAACATTCAGTACTTC. The genes are TRBV7-2 and TRBJ2-4, with D possibly being TRBD2 (5 bases). CDR3 length: 13 amino acids. The V gene lost 4 bases and the J gene lost 6 bases, with 10 bases spanning the gap. Looked up from germline, CDR1 is SGHTA and CDR2 is FQGNSA. Looking up the rest from reference TRBV7-2 and TRBJ2-4 gives the full variable domain: GAGVSQSPSNKVTEKGKDVELRCDPISGHTALYWYRQSLGQGLEFLIYFQGNSAPDKSGLPSDRFSAERTGGSVSTLTIQRTQQEDSAVYLCASSSDGVNIQYFGAGTRLSVL.

The rearrangement uses TRBV10-1 and TRBJ1-2; D not resolved. The germline V and J ends were trimmed by 2 bases and 2 bases, with 6 bases remaining between them. The germline V gene has CDR1 WNHNN and CDR2 SYGVQD (reference sequence). This CDR3 region has 13 residues. CDR3 sequence: CASSESINYGYTF. The CDR3 DNA follows: TGCGCCAGCAGTGAGAGCATAAACTATGGCTACACCTTC.

The J gene is TRBJ2-2, the V gene TRBV6-2 or TRBV6-3, with 8 bases fitting TRBD2. The CDR3 loop spans 16 amino acids. Germline V gene sequence: CDR1 MNHEY, CDR2 SVGEGT. V lost 2 bases, J lost 1 base, and 3 bases stayed unmatched. The CDR3 DNA sequence: TGTGCCAGCAGTTACCCGCTAGCGGGGAACACCGGGGAGCTGTTTTTT. It is translated as CASSYPLAGNTGELFF.

The CDR3, as DNA: TGTGCCAGCAGATTAGACACGAACACTGAAGCTTTCTTT. Its protein is CASRLDTNTEAFF. V and J are TRBV28 and TRBJ1-1; D gene ambiguous. Deletions cut 6 bases from V and 1 base from J, with 9 bases between. CDR3 length: 13 amino acids. Looked up from germline, CDR1 is MDHEN and CDR2 is SYDVKM.